This T cell receptor beta chain was retrieved from a study of OX40 agonist ivuxolimab in advanced cancers. Study context: Under the entry rules, prior anti-PD-1, anti-PD-L1 or anti-CTLA-4 therapy was allowed, and about 40% had some. Partial response was recorded in three patients: one hepatocellular carcinoma and two cutaneous melanoma cases.

The CDR3 totals 14 residues. Germline V CDR1 and CDR2: MNHEY, SMNVEV (reference sequence). V was clipped by 2 bases and J by 2 bases, with 10 bases between them. TCRdb keeps only in-frame clones here, not all; method: immunoSEQ multiplex PCR. The repertoire includes about 77,000 clones, nearly 90% of them detected once, and 2.5% sits in the top ten. The material was CD4+ or CD8+ T cells sorted from blood, obtained in a trial of the OX40 agonist ivuxolimab. V and J are TRBV27 and TRBJ2-7; D is ambiguous. The TCR was taken from an adult with an advanced solid tumor such as melanoma, head and neck, liver or kidney cancer. As DNA, the CDR3 is TGTGCCAGCAGTTTACGCGGACGACCCTACGAGCAGTACTTC. It is translated as CASSLRGRPYEQYF.